This T cell receptor beta chain was profiled in a study of blood T cell repertoires in COVID-19. Turning to the study itself: In each case, the material was cDNA or gDNA derived from T cells, B-cell-depleted T cells, or PBMCs.

With 6 bases clipped from V and 5 bases from J, the junction kept 12 bases outside the gene matches. This CDR3 spans 15 amino acids. Per germline, CDR1 MNHEY and CDR2 SVGAGI. Here immunoSEQ multiplex PCR was the method, and the copy in TCRdb shows in-frame clones only, minus some. The data contain 30,000 to 35,000 clones, approximately 83% of them seen just once; the ten biggest clones take up about 3.3%. The rearrangement uses TRBV6-5 and TRBJ2-5; 7 bases align to TRBD1. The sequencing sample was made of peripheral blood. The clonotype comes from a man aged 50 to 60 with acute or convalescent COVID-19. CDR3 sequence reads: CASRQGIGEIETQYF. In nucleotides, the CDR3 is TGTGCCAGCAGACAGGGGATTGGCGAGATTGAGACCCAGTACTTC.